The clone carrying this TCR beta chain has just one count. This sample is drawn from a study of blood T cell repertoires in COVID-19. The CDR3 spans 16 residues. Trimming at V came to 6 bases and at J to 7 bases, leaving 12 bases not matched to a gene. Germline V gives CDR1 MRHNA, CDR2 SNTAGT. Profiling relied on immunoSEQ multiplex PCR, and the TCRdb table lists in-frame clones only, not all of them. Among 75,000 to 85,000 clones listed, 80% to 90% were seen once. This receptor was obtained from a man in his forties or fifties with active COVID-19. The genes are TRBV6-4 and TRBJ2-1, with 10 bases lining up with TRBD1. The sample consisted of peripheral blood. The CDR3 DNA follows: TGTGCCAGCAGCAAGACAGGGGGCCAGTATGAAAATGAGCAGTTCTTC. This translates into CASSKTGGQYENEQFF.